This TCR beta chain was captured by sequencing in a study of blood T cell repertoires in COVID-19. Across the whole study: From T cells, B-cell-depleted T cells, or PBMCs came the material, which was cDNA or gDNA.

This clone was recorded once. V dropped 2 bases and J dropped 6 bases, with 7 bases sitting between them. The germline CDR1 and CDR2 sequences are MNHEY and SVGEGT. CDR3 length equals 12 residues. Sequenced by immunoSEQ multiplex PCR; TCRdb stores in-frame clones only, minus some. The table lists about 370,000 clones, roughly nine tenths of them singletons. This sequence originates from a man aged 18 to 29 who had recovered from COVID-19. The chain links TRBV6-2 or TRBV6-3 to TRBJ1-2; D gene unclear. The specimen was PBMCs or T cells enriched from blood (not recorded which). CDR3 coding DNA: TGTGCCAGCAGTTACCCCCGTGATGGCTACACCTTC. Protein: CASSYPRDGYTF.